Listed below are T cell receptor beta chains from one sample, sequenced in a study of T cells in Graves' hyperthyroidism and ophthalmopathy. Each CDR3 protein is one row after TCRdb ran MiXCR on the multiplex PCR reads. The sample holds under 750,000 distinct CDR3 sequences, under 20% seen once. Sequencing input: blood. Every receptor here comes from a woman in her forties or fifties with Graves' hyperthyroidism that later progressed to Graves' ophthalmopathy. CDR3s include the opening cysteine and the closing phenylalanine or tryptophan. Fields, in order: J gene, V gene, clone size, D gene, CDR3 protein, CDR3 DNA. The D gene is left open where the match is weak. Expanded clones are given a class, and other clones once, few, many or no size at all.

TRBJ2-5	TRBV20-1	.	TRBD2	CSAPRTSGRRKETQYF	TGCAGTGCGCCGCGGACTAGCGGGCGGCGTAAAGAGACCCAGTACTTC
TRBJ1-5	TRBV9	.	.	CASSVRRGDSNQPQHF	TGTGCCAGCAGCGTACGTCGGGGAGATAGCAATCAGCCCCAGCATTTT
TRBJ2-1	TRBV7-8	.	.	CASSSDEFSCNEQFF	TGTGCCAGCAGCTCGGACGAGTTCTCCTGCAATGAGCAGTTCTTC
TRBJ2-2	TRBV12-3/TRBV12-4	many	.	CASSLLGDTGELFF	TGTGCCAGCAGTTTACTAGGGGACACCGGGGAGCTGTTTTTT
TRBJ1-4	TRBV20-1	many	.	CSATGGASNEKLFF	TGCAGTGCCACCGGGGGGGCGTCTAATGAAAAACTGTTTTTT
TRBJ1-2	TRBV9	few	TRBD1	CASSVAGQGVPGYTF	TGTGCCAGCAGCGTAGCCGGACAGGGGGTACCCGGCTACACCTTC
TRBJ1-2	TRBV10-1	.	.	CASSDGRNYGYTF	TGCGCCAGCAGTGACGGGCGGAACTATGGCTACACCTTC
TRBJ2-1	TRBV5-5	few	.	CASSSPGAGLYHNEQFF	TGTGCCAGCAGCTCCCCGGGGGCAGGGTTATATCACAATGAGCAGTTCTTC
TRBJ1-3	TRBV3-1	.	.	CASSQGWSGAAGNTIYF	TGTGCCAGCAGCCAAGGATGGTCAGGGGCTGCTGGAAACACCATATATTTT
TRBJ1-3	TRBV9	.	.	CASSVEARAGNTIYF	TGTGCCAGCAGCGTAGAGGCCAGGGCTGGAAACACCATATATTTT
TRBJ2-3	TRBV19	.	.	CASSAHTGWATDTQYF	TGTGCCAGTAGTGCCCACACTGGGTGGGCTACAGATACGCAGTATTTT
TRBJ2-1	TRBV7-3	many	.	CASSLSVGGNEQFF	TGTGCCAGCAGCTTATCGGTAGGGGGCAATGAGCAGTTCTTC
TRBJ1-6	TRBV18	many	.	CASSPSRTDSHSPLHF	TGTGCCAGCTCACCCTCAAGGACAGATAGTCATTCACCCCTCCACTTT
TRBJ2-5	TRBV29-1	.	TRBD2	CSVATAGQETQYF	TGCAGCGTAGCAACAGCGGGGCAAGAGACCCAGTACTTC
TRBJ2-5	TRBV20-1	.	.	CSAPPGGIRETQYF	TGCAGTGCCCCGCCCGGGGGAATCCGGGAGACCCAGTACTTC
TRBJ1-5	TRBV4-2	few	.	CASSQDAQGVQPQHF	TGTGCCAGCAGCCAAGACGCACAGGGAGTTCAGCCCCAGCATTTT
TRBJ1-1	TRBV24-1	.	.	CATSDFGGGNTEAFF	TGTGCCACCAGTGATTTTGGGGGGGGGAACACTGAAGCTTTCTTT
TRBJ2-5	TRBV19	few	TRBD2	CASKRRASGLQETQYF	TGTGCCAGTAAAAGGAGGGCTAGCGGCCTCCAAGAGACCCAGTACTTC
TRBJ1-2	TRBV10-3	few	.	CAISESNRGDYGYTF	TGTGCCATCAGTGAGTCGAACCGAGGGGACTATGGCTACACCTTC
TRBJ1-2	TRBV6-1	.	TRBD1	CASRSGTGRANYGYTF	TGTGCCAGCAGGTCCGGGACAGGGCGAGCTAACTATGGCTACACCTTC
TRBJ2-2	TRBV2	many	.	CASSPITGELFF	TGTGCCAGCAGTCCTATAACCGGGGAGCTGTTTTTT
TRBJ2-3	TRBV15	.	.	CATSRYREGGTDTQYF	TGTGCCACCAGCAGATACAGGGAAGGGGGCACAGATACGCAGTATTTT
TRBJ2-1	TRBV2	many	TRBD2	CASRLLTSGGYEQFF	TGTGCCAGCAGACTACTGACTAGCGGGGGATATGAGCAGTTCTTC
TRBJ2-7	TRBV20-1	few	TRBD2	CSASGISYEQYF	TGCAGTGCGAGCGGGATTTCCTACGAGCAGTACTTC
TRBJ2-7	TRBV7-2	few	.	CASSQNKGSYEQYF	TGTGCCAGCAGCCAAAATAAGGGCTCCTACGAGCAGTACTTC
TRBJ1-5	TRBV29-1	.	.	CSVVESGNQPQHF	TGCAGCGTTGTGGAGTCCGGGAATCAGCCCCAGCATTTT
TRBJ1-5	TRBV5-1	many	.	CASSFTGLSNQPQHF	TGCGCCAGCAGCTTCACAGGGTTAAGCAATCAGCCCCAGCATTTT
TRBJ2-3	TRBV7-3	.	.	CASSSPTHTDTQCF	TGTGCCAGCAGCTCCCCGACCCACACAGATACGCAGTGTTTT
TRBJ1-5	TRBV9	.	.	CASSAEGGAGQPQHF	TGTGCCAGCAGCGCGGAAGGAGGGGCGGGTCAGCCCCAGCATTTT
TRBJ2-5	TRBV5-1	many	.	CASSTGIQETQYF	TGCGCCAGCAGCACCGGGATACAAGAGACCCAGTACTTC
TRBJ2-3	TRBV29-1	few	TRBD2	CSARTRYTDTQYF	TGCAGCGCCCGGACTAGATATACAGATACGCAGTATTTT
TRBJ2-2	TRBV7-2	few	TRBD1	CASSPNRGTGTGELFF	TGTGCCAGCAGCCCAAACAGGGGAACGGGCACCGGGGAGCTGTTTTTT
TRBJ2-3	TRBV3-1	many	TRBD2	CASSPRLAGEYTDTQYF	TGTGCCAGCAGCCCCAGACTAGCGGGGGAGTACACAGATACGCAGTATTTT
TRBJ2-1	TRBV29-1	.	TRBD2	CSGFTSGGDNEQFF	TGCAGCGGGTTTACTAGCGGGGGCGACAATGAGCAGTTCTTC